This T cell receptor beta chain was sequenced in a study of T cells in women clearing cervical HPV infection. Assay: immunoSEQ multiplex PCR; the TCRdb copy retains only in-frame clones and omits some. The sample table sets out around 33,000 clones. As concerns this clone: The CDR3 end is not reached by the read, which stops 3 residues before it; the germline J gene fills it in.

This CDR3 has 13 amino acids. Germline CDR1 SGHTA, CDR2 FQGNSA. The clonotype originates from a woman between 18 and 70 years old with a cervical HPV16 infection that either progressed to CIN3+ or cleared (not recorded which). Sequenced sample: blood buffy coat. The chain recombines TRBV7-2 with TRBJ2-4, with a tentative D call TRBD2 (6 bases). The part of the CDR3 DNA that was read is TGTGCCAGCAGCGGGACTGTCTCAAAGATT. This codes for CASSGTVSKI. The CDR3, in full, reads CASSGTVSKIQYF.